This TCR beta chain was captured in a study of T cell responses to AZD1222 COVID-19 vaccine. Worth noting for this clone: Its antigen is not known.

Study results and limitations: When two AZD1222 doses had been given, Spike-specific TCR breadth and depth rose. Among AZD1222 vaccinees, only 5 to 7 were seropositive at baseline. Donors were largely white British and mainly female; clonal diversity was possibly underestimated.

V lost 1 base to trimming and J lost 6 bases, with 9 bases between them. CDR1 is SEHNR, CDR2 FQNEAQ, per germline (reference sequence). This CDR3 is built from 13 residues. Profiling relied on immunoSEQ multiplex PCR, and the TCRdb table lists in-frame clones only, not all of them. The table has some 110,000 clones, approximately 93% seen once. This receptor was taken from an adult in good health. Sequencing was performed on peripheral blood, taken on day 0 of AZD1222 vaccination. The rearrangement joins TRBV7-9 to TRBJ1-2; D is undetermined. CDR3 nucleotide sequence: TGTGCCAGCAGCTTAGACGGGAGAGATGGCTACACCTTC. Amino acids: CASSLDGRDGYTF.